The T cell receptor beta chain described here comes from a study of cytomegalovirus exposure and HLA in healthy donors. V lost 4 bases to trimming and J lost 9 bases; unmatched junction nucleotides: 12. The CDR3 loop spans 15 amino acids. Per the germline V gene, CDR1 is SGHNT and CDR2 is YYREEE (reference sequence). The PCR was carried out with 60 Vbeta primers and 13 Jbeta primers. Measured with immunoSEQ multiplex PCR; TCRdb has only the in-frame clones, and not every one. The table has 150,000 to 200,000 clones, 81% seen once. Study observations and caveats: One variant, a missense change in DCLRE1C, was linked in a later analysis to TCR beta V- and J-gene trimming. Associated with HLA alleles at 0.05 false discovery rate in a later analysis were around 17,000 TCR beta sequences.

Concerning this clone: What it binds is not known.

The receptor comes from a woman in her thirties in good health and CMV-seronegative. Sequencing was carried out using PBMCs. V usage is TRBV5-4 and J usage is TRBJ2-1; the match to TRBD2 covers 8 bases. Written as DNA, the CDR3 is TGTGCCAGCAGCGCCCCGGGACTAGGGTTGTCTGAGCAGTTCTTC. Amino acid sequence: CASSAPGLGLSEQFF.